The entry that follows covers one T cell receptor (beta chain) sequence. No antigen is known for it. V lost 9 bases and J lost 1; bases outside the gene matches: 7. Germline CDR1 reads MNHEY; CDR2 reads SMNVEV (reference sequence). The CDR3 has 15 residues. PCR was performed using 60 Vbeta and 13 Jbeta primers. Per the study methods: The authors later counted about 80 million unique TCR beta chains, around 9.9 million of them shared. The protocol was immunoSEQ multiplex PCR, while the TCRdb copy is restricted to in-frame clones and leaves out a portion. V, J and clone size derive from that table, while D and trimming were established from the DNA sequence. This sample contains 130,000 to 150,000 clones. This record comes from a study of cytomegalovirus exposure and HLA in healthy donors. Findings and caveats of the study: Relative to equally common others, HLA-associated TCR beta chains showed greater clonal expansion in a later analysis.

Material: PBMCs. This TCR was recovered from a woman between 45 and 60 years old in good health and CMV-seronegative. This sequence joins TRBV27 and TRBJ1-1; 11 bases line up with TRBD1. CDR3 DNA: TGTGCCAGTAATCGGGACAGGGGGTCGAACACTGAAGCTTTCTTT. It translates to CASNRDRGSNTEAFF.